One and the same sample provided the 5 T cell receptor beta chains below, sequenced in a study of technical replicates of blood from a few donors. Measured with immunoSEQ multiplex PCR; TCRdb has only the in-frame clones, and not every one. The sample includes approximately 70,000 clones, roughly 92% of them seen just once. Sequencing was performed on T cells isolated from PBMCs. These receptors all stem from a human donor in good health.

The V call is TRBV5-4, the J call TRBJ1-4, with D tentatively TRBD1 (6 bases). The CDR3 loop spans 18 amino acids. Germline lookup yields CDR1 SGHNT and CDR2 YYREEE (reference sequence). Deletions cut 5 bases from V and 0 bases from J, with 20 bases between. CDR3 region: CASSSQGSTFATNEKLFF. For the CDR3, the DNA is TGTGCCAGCAGTTCACAGGGAAGTACGTTTGCAACTAATGAAAAACTGTTTTTT.

This clone was found once. The chain has TRBV2 and TRBJ2-2; 7 nucleotides agree with TRBD2. The CDR3 runs to 12 residues. V dropped 6 bases and J dropped 6; count of bases not matched to a gene: 1. Germline assignment: CDR1 SNHLY and CDR2 FYNNEI. CDR3 loop: CASSGLAGELFF. In DNA, the CDR3 is TGTGCCAGCAGCGGACTAGCCGGGGAGCTGTTTTTT. The entire variable domain, with the rest obtained from reference TRBV2 and TRBJ2-2, is as follows: EPEVTQTPSHQVTQMGQEVILRCVPISNHLYFYWYRQILGQKVEFLVSFYNNEISEKSEIFDDQFSVERPDGSNFTLKIRSTKLEDSAMYFCASSGLAGELFFGEGSRLTVL.

V and J are TRBV30 and TRBJ2-1; 10 bases fit TRBD2. Trimming took 4 bases from V and 7 from J; bases not matched to a gene: 7. The CDR3 spans 14 residues. Germline assignment: CDR1 GTSNPN and CDR2 SVGIG (reference sequence). DNA of the CDR3: TGTGCCTGGACCCTAGCGGGAGCGCGGAATGAGCAGTTCTTC. This codes for CAWTLAGARNEQFF.

V is TRBV5-1 and J is TRBJ2-1; tentative D call: TRBD1 (6 bases). V lost 6 bases and J 3 bases, leaving 10 bases between the germline ends. From germline, CDR1 is SGHRS and CDR2 YFSETQ. The CDR3 contains 13 residues. This CDR3 is CASNRDLYNEQFF. The CDR3 region has the DNA TGCGCCAGCAACAGGGACCTCTACAATGAGCAGTTCTTC.

The chain employs TRBV7-9 and TRBJ1-2; the match to TRBD1 covers 8 bases. The V segment lost 5 bases and the J segment 3 bases; nucleotides outside the gene matches: 5. CDR3 length: 14 amino acids. From germline, CDR1 is SEHNR and CDR2 FQNEAQ (reference sequence). The CDR3 nucleotides are TGTGCCAGCAGCCCGGGGACAGGATACTATGGCTACACCTTC. This sequence encodes CASSPGTGYYGYTF.